A selection of T cell receptor beta chains follows, all from one sample in a study of T cells in Graves' hyperthyroidism and ophthalmopathy. In TCRdb, the multiplex PCR reads were re-called with MiXCR into one record per CDR3 protein. Altogether around 240,000 distinct CDR3 sequences are present, approximately 16% being singletons, with the ten largest covering less than 35%. Source material: blood. Receptors originate from a woman aged 18-29 years with Graves' ophthalmopathy. The CDR3 runs from the conserved cysteine through the conserved F or W. The order of the fields is clone size, V gene, D gene, J gene, CDR3 DNA, CDR3 protein. A D gene is named only where the DNA matches it firmly. Some rows mark clone size as missing; the rest say once, few, many or name a class of expanded clone.

size: many
V: TRBV12-3/TRBV12-4
D: TRBD2
J: TRBJ2-7
DNA: TGTGCCAGCAGTTTTGGGCTAGCGGGAGCTCAAGAGCAGTACTTC
CDR3: CASSFGLAGAQEQYF

size: many
V: TRBV6-1
D: TRBD1
J: TRBJ1-4
DNA: TGTGCCAGCAGTGAAGAGGGGACAGGGAGTAATGAAAAACTGTTTTTT
CDR3: CASSEEGTGSNEKLFF

size: few
V: TRBV25-1
D: TRBD1
J: TRBJ1-3
DNA: TGTGCCAGCAGTGAGACTATTTGGGATGGGACAGGGGGGGTCACCATATATTTT
CDR3: CASSETIWDGTGGVTIYF

size: many
V: TRBV5-4
D: NA
J: TRBJ2-5
DNA: TGTGCCAGCAGCTCCTCGCCGTTGGGTGGAGGGGAGACCCAGTACTTC
CDR3: CASSSSPLGGGETQYF

size: many
V: TRBV12-3/TRBV12-4
D: NA
J: TRBJ1-1
DNA: TGTGCCAGCAGTTCCTGGGGCGGCACTGAAGCTTTCTTT
CDR3: CASSSWGGTEAFF

size: many
V: TRBV28
D: NA
J: TRBJ2-6
DNA: TGTGCCAGCAATCAAGGGGTCTCTGGGGCCAACGTCCTGACTTTC
CDR3: CASNQGVSGANVLTF

size: many
V: TRBV5-1
D: TRBD2
J: TRBJ2-1
DNA: TGCGCCAGCAGCCCGGGGACTAGCGGTGAGCAGTTCTTC
CDR3: CASSPGTSGEQFF

size: few
V: TRBV5-4
D: NA
J: TRBJ1-2
DNA: TGTGCCAGCAGCTTCGCCAGGGTCTCTGGCTACACCTTC
CDR3: CASSFARVSGYTF

size: NA
V: TRBV5-1
D: TRBD1
J: TRBJ1-1
DNA: TGCGCCAGCAGCAGAATAGGACAGGCGATGAACACTGAAGCTTTCTTT
CDR3: CASSRIGQAMNTEAFF

size: NA
V: TRBV6-1
D: TRBD1
J: TRBJ1-4
DNA: TGTGCCAGCAGCGCGGGACAGCCTAATGAAAAACTGTTTTTT
CDR3: CASSAGQPNEKLFF

size: many
V: TRBV20-1
D: NA
J: TRBJ1-1
DNA: TGCAGTGCCAAGACAGAGGAAGCTTTCTTT
CDR3: CSAKTEEAFF

size: many
V: TRBV3-1
D: NA
J: TRBJ1-2
DNA: TGTGCCAGCAGCCTTCAACGGGGTGGTGGCTACACCTTC
CDR3: CASSLQRGGGYTF

size: NA
V: TRBV5-1
D: NA
J: TRBJ2-1
DNA: TGCGCCAGCAGCTTGGCCTCTAGGGGTAACAATGAGCAGTTCTTC
CDR3: CASSLASRGNNEQFF